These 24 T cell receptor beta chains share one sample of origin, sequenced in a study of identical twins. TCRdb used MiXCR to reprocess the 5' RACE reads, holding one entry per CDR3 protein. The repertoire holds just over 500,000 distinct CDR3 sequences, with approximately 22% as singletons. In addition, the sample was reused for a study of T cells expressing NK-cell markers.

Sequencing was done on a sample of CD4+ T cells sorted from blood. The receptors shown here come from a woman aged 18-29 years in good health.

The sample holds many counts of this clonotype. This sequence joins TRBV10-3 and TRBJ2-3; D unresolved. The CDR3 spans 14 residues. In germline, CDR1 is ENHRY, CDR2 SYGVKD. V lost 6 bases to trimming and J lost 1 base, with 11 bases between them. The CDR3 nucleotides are TGTGCCATCAGGTCCCAGCTAGGCACAGATACGCAGTATTTT. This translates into CAIRSQLGTDTQYF.

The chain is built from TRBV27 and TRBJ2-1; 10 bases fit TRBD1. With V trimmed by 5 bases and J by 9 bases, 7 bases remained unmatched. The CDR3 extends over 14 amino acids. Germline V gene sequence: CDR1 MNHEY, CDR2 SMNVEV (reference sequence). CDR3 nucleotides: TGTGCCAGCAGTGGGGGACAGGGGAAGGGTGAGCAGTTCTTC. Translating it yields CASSGGQGKGEQFF.

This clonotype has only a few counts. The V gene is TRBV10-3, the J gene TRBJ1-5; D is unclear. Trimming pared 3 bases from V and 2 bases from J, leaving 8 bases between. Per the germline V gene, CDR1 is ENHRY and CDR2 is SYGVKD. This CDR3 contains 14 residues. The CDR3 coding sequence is TGTGCCATCAGTGACGGGCCAGGCAATCAGCCCCAGCATTTT. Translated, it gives CAISDGPGNQPQHF.

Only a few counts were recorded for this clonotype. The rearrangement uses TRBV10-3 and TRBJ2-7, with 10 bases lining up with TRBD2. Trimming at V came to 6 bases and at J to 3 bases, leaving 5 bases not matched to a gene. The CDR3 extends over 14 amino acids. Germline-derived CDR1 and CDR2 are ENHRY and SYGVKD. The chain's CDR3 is CAISPGLADYEQYF. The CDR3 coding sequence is TGTGCCATCAGCCCAGGACTAGCGGACTACGAGCAGTACTTC.

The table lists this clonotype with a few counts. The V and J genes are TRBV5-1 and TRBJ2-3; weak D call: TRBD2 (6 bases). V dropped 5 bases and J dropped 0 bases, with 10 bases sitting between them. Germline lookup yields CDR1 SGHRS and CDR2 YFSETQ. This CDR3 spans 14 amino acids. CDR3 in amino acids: CASRIADSTDTQYF. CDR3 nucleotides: TGCGCCAGCAGGATAGCGGACAGCACAGATACGCAGTATTTT.

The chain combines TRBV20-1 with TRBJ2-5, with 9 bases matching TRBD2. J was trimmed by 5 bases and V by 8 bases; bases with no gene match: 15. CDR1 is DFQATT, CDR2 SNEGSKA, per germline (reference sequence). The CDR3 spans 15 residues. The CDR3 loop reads CSPSGTSRIGETQYF. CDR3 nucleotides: TGCAGTCCCTCCGGGACTAGCAGAATTGGGGAGACCCAGTACTTC.

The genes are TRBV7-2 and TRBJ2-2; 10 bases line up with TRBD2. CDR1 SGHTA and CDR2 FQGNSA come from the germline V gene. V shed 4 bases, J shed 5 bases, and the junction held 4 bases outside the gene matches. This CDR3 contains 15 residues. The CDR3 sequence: CASSWTSGGTGELFF. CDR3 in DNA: TGTGCCAGCAGCTGGACTAGCGGAGGTACCGGGGAGCTGTTTTTT.

The CDR3 region has the DNA TGTGCCAGCAGCTTAAATCGCTTAGGCGAGCAGTACTTC. It specifies CASSLNRLGEQYF. The chain employs TRBV7-7 and TRBJ2-7; D gene ambiguous. Deletions cut 2 bases from V and 6 bases from J, with 11 bases between. The V gene's germline CDR1 is SSHAT and CDR2 FNYEAQ (reference sequence). There are 13 residues in the CDR3.

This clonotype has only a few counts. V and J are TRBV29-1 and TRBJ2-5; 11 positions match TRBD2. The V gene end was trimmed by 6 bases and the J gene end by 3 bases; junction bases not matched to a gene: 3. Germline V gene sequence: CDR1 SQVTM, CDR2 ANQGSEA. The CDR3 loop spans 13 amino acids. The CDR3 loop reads CSVGTSGEETQYF. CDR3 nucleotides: TGCAGCGTGGGGACTAGCGGCGAAGAGACCCAGTACTTC.

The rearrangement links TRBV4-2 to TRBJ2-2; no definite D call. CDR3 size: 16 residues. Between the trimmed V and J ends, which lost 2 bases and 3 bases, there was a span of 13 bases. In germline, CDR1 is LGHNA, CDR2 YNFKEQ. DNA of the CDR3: TGTGCCAGCAGCCAACTTCGGGCCCCCGACACCGGGGAGCTGTTTTTT. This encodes CASSQLRAPDTGELFF.

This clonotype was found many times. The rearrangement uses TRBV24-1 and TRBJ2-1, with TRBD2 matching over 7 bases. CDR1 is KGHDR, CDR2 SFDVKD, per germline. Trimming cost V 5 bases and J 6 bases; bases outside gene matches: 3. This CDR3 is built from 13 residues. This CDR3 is CATSASGGNEQFF. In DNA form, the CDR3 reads TGTGCCACCAGTGCCTCGGGGGGCAATGAGCAGTTCTTC.

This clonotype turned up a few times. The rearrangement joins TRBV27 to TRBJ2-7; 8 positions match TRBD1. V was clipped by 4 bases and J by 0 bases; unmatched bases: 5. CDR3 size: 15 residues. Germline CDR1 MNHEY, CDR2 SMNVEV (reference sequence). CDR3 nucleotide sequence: TGTGCCAGCAGTTCCCGACAGGGGATCTCCTACGAGCAGTACTTC. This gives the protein CASSSRQGISYEQYF.

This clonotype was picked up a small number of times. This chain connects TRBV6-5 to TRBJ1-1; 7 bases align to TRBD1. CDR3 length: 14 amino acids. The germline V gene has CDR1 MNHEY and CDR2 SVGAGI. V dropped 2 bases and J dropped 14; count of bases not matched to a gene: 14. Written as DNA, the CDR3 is TGTGCCAGCAGTTACAATAGGGTGGAGGGGGCCGGATTCTTT. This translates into CASSYNRVEGAGFF.

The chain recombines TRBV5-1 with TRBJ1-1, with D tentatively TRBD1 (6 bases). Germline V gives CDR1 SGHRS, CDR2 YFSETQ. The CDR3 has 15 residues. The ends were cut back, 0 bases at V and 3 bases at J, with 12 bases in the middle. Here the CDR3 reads CASSLAGGEYTEAFF. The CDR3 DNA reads TGCGCCAGCAGCTTGGCCGGGGGCGAGTACACTGAAGCTTTCTTT.

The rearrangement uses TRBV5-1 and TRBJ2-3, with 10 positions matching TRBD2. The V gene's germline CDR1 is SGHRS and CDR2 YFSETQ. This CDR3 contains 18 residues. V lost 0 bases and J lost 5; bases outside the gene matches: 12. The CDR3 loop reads CASSLELAGVGLGDTQYF. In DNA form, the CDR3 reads TGCGCCAGCAGCTTGGAGCTAGCGGGAGTGGGCTTAGGAGATACGCAGTATTTT.

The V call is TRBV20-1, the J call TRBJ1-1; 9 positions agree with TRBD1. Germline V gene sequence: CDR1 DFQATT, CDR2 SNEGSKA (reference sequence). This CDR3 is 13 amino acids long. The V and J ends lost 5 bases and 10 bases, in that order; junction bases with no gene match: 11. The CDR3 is CSAGPGQGERAFF. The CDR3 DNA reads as TGCAGTGCTGGGCCGGGACAGGGAGAAAGAGCTTTCTTT.

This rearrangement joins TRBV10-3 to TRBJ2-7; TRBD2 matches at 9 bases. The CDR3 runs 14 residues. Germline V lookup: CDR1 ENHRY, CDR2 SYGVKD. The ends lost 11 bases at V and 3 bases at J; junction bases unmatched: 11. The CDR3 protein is CASGDLAGNYEQYF. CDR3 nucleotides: TGTGCCTCGGGGGACCTAGCGGGAAACTACGAGCAGTACTTC.

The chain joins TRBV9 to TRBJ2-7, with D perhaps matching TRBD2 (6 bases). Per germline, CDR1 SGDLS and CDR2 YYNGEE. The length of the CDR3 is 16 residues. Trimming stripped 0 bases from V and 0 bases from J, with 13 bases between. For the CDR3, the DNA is TGTGCCAGCAGCGTAGAGGGACTGTCGAGCTCCTACGAGCAGTACTTC. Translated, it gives CASSVEGLSSSYEQYF.

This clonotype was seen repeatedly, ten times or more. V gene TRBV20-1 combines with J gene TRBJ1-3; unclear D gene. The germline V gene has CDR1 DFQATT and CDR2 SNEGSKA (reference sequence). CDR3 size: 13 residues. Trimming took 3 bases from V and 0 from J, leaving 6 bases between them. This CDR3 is CSASPSSGNTIYF. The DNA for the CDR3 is TGCAGTGCTAGCCCCAGCTCTGGAAACACCATATATTTT.

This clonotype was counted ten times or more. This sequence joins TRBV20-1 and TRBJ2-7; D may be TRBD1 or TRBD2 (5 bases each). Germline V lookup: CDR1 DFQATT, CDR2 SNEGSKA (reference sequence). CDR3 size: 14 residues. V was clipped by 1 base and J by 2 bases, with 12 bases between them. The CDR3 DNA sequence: TGCAGTGCTAGAGGAGAGGGGTCCGCCTACGAGCAGTACTTC. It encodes CSARGEGSAYEQYF.

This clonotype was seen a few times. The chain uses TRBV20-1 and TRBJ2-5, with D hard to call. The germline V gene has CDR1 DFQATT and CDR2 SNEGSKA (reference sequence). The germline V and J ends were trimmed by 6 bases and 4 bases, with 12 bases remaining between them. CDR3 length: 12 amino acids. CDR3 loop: CSATTPPETQYF. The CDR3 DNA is TGCAGTGCCACGACTCCCCCAGAGACCCAGTACTTC.

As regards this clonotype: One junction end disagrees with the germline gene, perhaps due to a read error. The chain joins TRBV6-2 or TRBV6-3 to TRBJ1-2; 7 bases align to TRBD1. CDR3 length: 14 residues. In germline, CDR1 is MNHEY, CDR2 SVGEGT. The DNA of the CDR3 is TGTGCCAGCAAGACAGGACAGGCTAACCATGGCTACACCTTC. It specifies CASKTGQANHGYTF.

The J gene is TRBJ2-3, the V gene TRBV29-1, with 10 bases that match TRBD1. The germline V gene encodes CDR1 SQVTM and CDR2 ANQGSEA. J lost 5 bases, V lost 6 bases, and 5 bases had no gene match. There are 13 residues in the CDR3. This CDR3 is CSVIDRGLDTQYF. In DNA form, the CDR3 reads TGCAGCGTGATAGACAGGGGGCTAGATACGCAGTATTTT.

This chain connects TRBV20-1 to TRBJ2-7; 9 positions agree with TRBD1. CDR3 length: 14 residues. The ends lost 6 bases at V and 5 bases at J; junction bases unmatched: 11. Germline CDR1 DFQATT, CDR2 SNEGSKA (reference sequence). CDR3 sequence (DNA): TGCAGTGCCATCCGGGACAGGGTAGGGGACGAGCAGTACTTC. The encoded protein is CSAIRDRVGDEQYF.